The 8 T cell receptor beta chains given below trace back to one sample, sequenced in a study of OX40 agonist ivuxolimab in advanced cancers. The repertoire was sequenced with immunoSEQ multiplex PCR; TCRdb's copy has only in-frame clones and lacks some. This sample has roughly 7,000 clones; roughly 89% occur once, and the top ten carry around 1.9%. The specimen was CD4+ or CD8+ T cells sorted from blood, collected in a trial of the OX40 agonist ivuxolimab. The receptors stem from an adult with an advanced solid tumor such as melanoma, head and neck, liver or kidney cancer.

Written as DNA, the CDR3 is TGTGCCAGCAGTTTAGCGACCCCGCCCTACGAGCAGTACTTC. It is translated as CASSLATPPYEQYF. The chain uses TRBV28 and TRBJ2-7; no clear D gene. This CDR3 has 14 residues. V was cut by 2 bases and J by 2 bases, with 10 bases left in between. CDR1 is MDHEN, CDR2 SYDVKM, per germline.

This chain links TRBV6-1 with TRBJ2-5; 8 bases are shared with TRBD1. Germline CDR1 is MNHNS and CDR2 is SASEGT. This CDR3 comprises 13 residues. The V and J ends lost 4 bases and 4 bases, in that order; junction bases with no gene match: 2. The CDR3, as DNA: TGTGCCAGCAGTGTGGGACAGGTAGAGACCCAGTACTTC. This codes for CASSVGQVETQYF.

J is TRBJ2-1 and V is TRBV5-1; no definite D call. This CDR3 region has 13 residues. V gave up 0 bases and J gave up 5 bases, with 6 bases separating them. In germline, CDR1 is SGHRS, CDR2 YFSETQ. The CDR3 sequence is CASSLAPHNEQFF. The CDR3 DNA sequence: TGCGCCAGCAGCTTGGCCCCCCACAATGAGCAGTTCTTC.

This chain joins TRBV5-1 and TRBJ2-1, with 8 bases fitting TRBD2. Per the germline V gene, CDR1 is SGHRS and CDR2 is YFSETQ. CDR3 length: 16 residues. Trimming at V came to 6 bases and at J to 0 bases, leaving 8 bases not matched to a gene. This CDR3 reads CASTTTSGSSYNEQFF. In DNA, the CDR3 is TGCGCCAGCACCACCACTAGCGGAAGCTCCTACAATGAGCAGTTCTTC. Filled out from reference TRBV5-1 and TRBJ2-1, the complete variable domain reads KAGVTQTPRYLIKTRGQQVTLSCSPISGHRSVSWYQQTPGQGLQFLFEYFSETQRNKGNFPGRFSGRQFSNSRSEMNVSTLELGDSALYLCASTTTSGSSYNEQFFGPGTRLTVL.

This chain connects TRBV4-3 to TRBJ2-3; no firm D call. Germline V gene lookup returns CDR1 LGHNA and CDR2 YSLEER. V was pared by 0 bases and J by 1 base, with 11 bases between. The CDR3 contains 16 residues. This CDR3 is CASSQDHFLGTDTQYF. The CDR3 DNA reads TGCGCCAGCAGCCAAGATCATTTTCTGGGCACAGATACGCAGTATTTT.

Of note for this clone: The junction departs from the called germline gene at one end, perhaps through a read error. The chain carries TRBV7-2 and TRBJ1-6; 10 nucleotides line up with TRBD1. Germline loops: CDR1 SGHTA, CDR2 FQGNSA. There are 15 residues in the CDR3. CDR3 protein: CASSIAGQGNSPLHF. The CDR3 bases are TGTGCCAGCAGCATAGCGGGACAGGGGAATTCACCCCTCCACTTT.

This chain connects TRBV27 to TRBJ1-2; weak D call: TRBD1 (5 bases). V dropped 3 bases and J dropped 6 bases, with 17 bases sitting between them. The CDR3 is made up of 15 amino acids. Per germline, CDR1 MNHEY and CDR2 SMNVEV (reference sequence). Here the CDR3 DNA reads TGTGCCAGCAGTTTCTCTTCCGGGACGATTAATGGCTACACCTTC. This sequence encodes CASSFSSGTINGYTF.

This clone was recorded a few times. The chain combines TRBV7-9 with TRBJ2-2; D gene uncertain. Germline values: CDR1 SEHNR, CDR2 FQNEAQ (reference sequence). This CDR3 is 15 amino acids long. V lost 1 base and J lost 6, with 12 bases in between. The CDR3 reads CASSLGDRLAGELFF. The CDR3 DNA is TGTGCCAGCAGCTTAGGGGATCGGCTCGCCGGGGAGCTGTTTTTT.